This T cell receptor beta chain is from a study of shared clonotypes between healthy human individuals. Broader study findings: The diversity represented, both genetic and in exposure history, was limited by few donors.

None of the donors, who were healthy HIV-negative adults, had recently had acute infections or vaccinations. About this clone itself: No antigen is known for it.

V lost 6 bases to trimming and J lost 5 bases; unmatched junction nucleotides: 14. CDR1 is LNHNV, CDR2 YYDKDF, per germline (reference sequence). This CDR3 has 17 amino acids. Sequencing was at deep level. Genomic DNA from each subset was divided evenly over several immunoSEQ plates. The repertoire was sequenced with immunoSEQ multiplex PCR; TCRdb's copy has only in-frame clones and lacks some. The sample comprises around 500,000 clones, about 80% of which are singletons, and around 12% rests with the top ten. V is TRBV15 and J is TRBJ2-5; 11 bases fit TRBD2. The receptor was isolated from a woman between 35 and 50 years old in good health. Some clones in this sample may be carry-over from other donors' samples. Sequencing was done on a sample of PBMCs. DNA for the CDR3: TGTGCCACCAGTAAGACTAGCGGGGCCGTCAATAGGGAGACCCAGTACTTC. Its protein product is CATSKTSGAVNRETQYF. The variable domain in full, completed from reference TRBV15 and TRBJ2-5, reads DAMVIQNPRYQVTQFGKPVTLSCSQTLNHNVMYWYQQKSSQAPKLLFHYYDKDFNNEADTPDNFQSRRPNTSFCFLDIRSPGLGDTAMYLCATSKTSGAVNRETQYFGPGTRLLVL.